This passage covers 8 T cell receptor beta chains from one sample sequenced in a study of blood T cell repertoires in COVID-19. TCRdb keeps only in-frame clones here, not all; method: immunoSEQ multiplex PCR. The profile covers approximately 210,000 clones, with roughly four fifths appearing a single time and under 3% taken by the ten largest. The sample comprised peripheral blood. The receptor source for this set is a woman aged 40 to 50 with active or convalescent COVID-19.

This chain uses TRBV6-2 or TRBV6-3 with TRBJ2-5; 15 bases align to TRBD2. The CDR3 length is 17 residues. J was trimmed by 4 bases and V by 6 bases; bases with no gene match: 9. The germline CDR1 and CDR2 sequences are MNHEY and SVGEGT. The CDR3 DNA reads as TGTGCCAGCAGCAGGACTAGCGGGGGGGCCCCCCCAGAGACCCAGTACTTC. It specifies CASSRTSGGAPPETQYF.

Written as DNA, the CDR3 is TGTGCCAGCAGCTTGTTTGAGGGAGCCAACACTGAAGCTTTCTTT. Protein product: CASSLFEGANTEAFF. The chain recombines TRBV5-4 with TRBJ1-1; D ambiguous. CDR3 size: 15 residues. CDR1 and CDR2 (germline): SGHNT, YYREEE (reference sequence). Trimming took 1 base from V and 2 from J, leaving 12 bases between them.

The chain uses TRBV28 and TRBJ1-5; perhaps TRBD1 as D (6 bases). V was shortened by 5 bases and J by 5 bases, with 13 bases between the two germline ends. This CDR3 has 14 residues. CDR1 and CDR2 (germline): MDHEN, SYDVKM. The CDR3 DNA sequence: TGTGCCAGCAGTCCAGCGGCAGGGGATCAGCCCCAGCATTTT. It yields the protein CASSPAAGDQPQHF.

The chain is built from TRBV12-3 or TRBV12-4 and TRBJ1-4, with D hard to call. The CDR3 has 13 residues. V lost 1 base, J lost 7 bases, and 7 bases lay in between. The CDR3 nucleotides read TGTGCCAGCAGTTTAGGGGCAGTTGAAAAACTGTTTTTT. Residues: CASSLGAVEKLFF.

The rearrangement uses TRBV19 and TRBJ1-6; D is unresolved. V dropped 7 bases and J dropped 1 base, with 14 bases sitting between them. This CDR3 comprises 16 residues. Germline V gene data show CDR1 as LNHDA and CDR2 as SQIVND (reference sequence). The CDR3 spells CASMGGDRSYNSPLHF. In nucleotides, the CDR3 is TGTGCCAGTATGGGCGGGGATCGTTCCTATAATTCACCCCTCCACTTT. Looking up the rest from reference TRBV19 and TRBJ1-6 gives the full variable domain: DGGITQSPKYLFRKEGQNVTLSCEQNLNHDAMYWYRQDPGQGLRLIYYSQIVNDFQKGDIAEGYSVSREKKESFPLTVTSAQKNPTAFYLCASMGGDRSYNSPLHFGNGTRLTVT.

The chain uses TRBV5-6 and TRBJ2-3, with TRBD2 identical over 12 bases. Unmatched junction bases numbered 9, after V lost 3 bases and J lost 1 base. Germline V gives CDR1 SGHDT, CDR2 YYEEEE. CDR3 length: 18 residues. The CDR3 DNA reads as TGTGCCAGCAGCTCGGCCCGGACTAGCGGGACAGGCACAGATACGCAGTATTTT. Encoded protein: CASSSARTSGTGTDTQYF.

V usage is TRBV28 and J usage is TRBJ2-1, with D unresolved. This CDR3 has 14 amino acids. Germline-derived CDR1 and CDR2 are MDHEN and SYDVKM. The V and J ends lost 4 bases and 0 bases respectively, with 7 bases between them. The chain's CDR3 is CASSSPGSYNEQFF. CDR3 sequence (DNA): TGTGCCAGCAGTTCTCCAGGCTCCTACAATGAGCAGTTCTTC.

The chain combines TRBV5-6 with TRBJ2-1, with TRBD2 as a possible D gene (5 bases). The germline gives CDR1 SGHDT, CDR2 YYEEEE. V was shortened by 2 bases and J by 2 bases, with 11 bases between the two germline ends. The CDR3 contains 15 residues. The CDR3 sequence is CASSFTGTPYNEQFF. The CDR3 nucleotides are TGTGCCAGCAGCTTCACGGGAACACCCTACAATGAGCAGTTCTTC.